This T cell receptor (beta chain) stems from a study of blood T cell repertoires in COVID-19. Clones were read by immunoSEQ multiplex PCR, and TCRdb kept only the in-frame ones, dropping some. The sample has about 100,000 clones; approximately 85% are singletons. Germline assignment: CDR1 LGHDT and CDR2 YNNKEL (reference sequence). This CDR3 has 15 amino acids. Trimming removed 4 bases at V and 1 base at J, with 11 bases between. The TCR originated in a man aged 35 to 55 with active or convalescent COVID-19. The chain is built from TRBV3-1 (or the pseudogene TRBV3-2) and TRBJ1-3; perhaps TRBD1 as D (5 bases). Sequenced: peripheral blood. The CDR3 protein is CASSLREGSGNTIYF. The CDR3 bases are TGTGCCAGCAGCCTTAGGGAGGGGTCTGGAAACACCATATATTTT.